These 21 T cell receptor beta chains were all obtained from the same sample, sequenced in a study of T cell responses to AZD1222 COVID-19 vaccine. The table came from immunoSEQ multiplex PCR; TCRdb's copy has only in-frame clones and leaves some out. The repertoire holds 75,000 to 90,000 clones, 70% to 90% seen once, with over 10% in the top ten. Sample: peripheral blood, taken 28 days after the second AZD1222 dose. The receptor source for this set is an adult who received the AZD1222 COVID-19 vaccine.

The J gene is TRBJ1-3, the V gene TRBV5-1; D gene ambiguous. The V end lost 4 bases, the J end lost 0 bases, and 17 bases lay between the germline ends. The length of the CDR3 is 17 residues. The V gene's germline CDR1 is SGHRS and CDR2 YFSETQ. The CDR3, as DNA: TGCGCCAGCAGCCCCGACGGCGCCCCAGGCTCTGGAAACACCATATATTTT. It codes for CASSPDGAPGSGNTIYF.

V is TRBV12-5 and J is TRBJ2-2; 7 positions agree with TRBD1. Germline CDR1 reads LGHNT; CDR2 reads FRNRAP. The ends lost 5 bases at V and 4 bases at J; junction bases unmatched: 7. The CDR3 covers 15 residues. CDR3 loop: CASGPDRVSTGELFF. The DNA for the CDR3 is TGTGCTAGTGGTCCCGACAGGGTTTCCACCGGGGAGCTGTTTTTT.

The rearrangement joins TRBV11-1 to TRBJ2-1, with 13 positions matching TRBD2. The CDR3 contains 15 residues. V gave up 1 base and J gave up 15 bases; unmatched junction bases: 9. Per the germline V gene, CDR1 is SGHAT and CDR2 is FQDESV (reference sequence). CDR3 in amino acids: CASSLGGTSGRDRFF. As DNA, the CDR3 is TGTGCCAGCAGCTTAGGTGGAACTAGCGGGAGGGATCGGTTCTTC.

This clone showed up just once. The rearrangement joins TRBV5-1 to TRBJ1-4, with D maybe TRBD1 (6 bases). This CDR3 has 16 residues. Per the germline V gene, CDR1 is SGHRS and CDR2 is YFSETQ. Trimming pared 4 bases from V and 6 bases from J, leaving 19 bases between. The CDR3 reads CASSATPIGGDEKLFF. For the CDR3, the DNA is TGCGCCAGCAGCGCAACCCCCATAGGGGGTGATGAAAAACTGTTTTTT.

The chain uses TRBV14 and TRBJ1-4; the D gene is possibly TRBD1 (5 bases). Germline V lookup: CDR1 SGHDN, CDR2 FVKESK. The CDR3 has 16 residues. V shed 0 bases and J shed 10 bases, with 18 bases lying between them. The CDR3 spells CASSQDQAGTYGKLFF. CDR3 nucleotides: TGTGCCAGCAGCCAAGATCAGGCAGGGACCTACGGAAAACTGTTTTTT.

The chain recombines TRBV27 with TRBJ1-1, with D unclear. The germline V gene encodes CDR1 MNHEY and CDR2 SMNVEV (reference sequence). This CDR3 spans 13 amino acids. V was cut by 3 bases and J by 1 base, with 6 bases left in between. The CDR3 spells CASSFNRNTEAFF. CDR3 bases: TGTGCCAGCAGTTTCAACAGGAACACTGAAGCTTTCTTT.

In this sample, this clone turned up a few times. This sequence joins TRBV24-1 and TRBJ2-2; 13 bases agree with TRBD2. The CDR3 totals 19 residues. Germline V gives CDR1 KGHDR, CDR2 SFDVKD. The trim removed 5 bases at V and 2 bases at J, leaving 10 bases unmatched. CDR3 DNA sequence: TGTGCCACCAGTGGGCGAAAGGGACTAGCGGGGACAAACACCGGGGAGCTGTTTTTT. This encodes CATSGRKGLAGTNTGELFF.

The chain links TRBV6-2 or TRBV6-3 to TRBJ1-1; perhaps TRBD1 as D (5 bases). Trimming removed 2 bases from V and 9 bases from J, with 13 bases in between. The CDR3 length is 13 residues. The germline CDR1 and CDR2 sequences are MNHEY and SVGEGT. The CDR3 DNA reads TGTGCCAGCAGTTACGAGGGACGTATTCAAGCTTTCTTT. Encoded protein: CASSYEGRIQAFF.

V gene TRBV28 combines with J gene TRBJ2-7, with D unclear. The CDR3 length is 15 residues. The germline CDR1 and CDR2 sequences are MDHEN and SYDVKM. The ends were cut back, 1 base at V and 2 bases at J, with 12 bases in the middle. The CDR3 loop reads CASSLYFPDPYEQYF. CDR3 in DNA: TGTGCCAGCAGTTTATATTTCCCGGACCCCTACGAGCAGTACTTC.

The chain employs TRBV5-8 and TRBJ1-6; D unclear. The CDR3 covers 16 residues. Germline V CDR1 and CDR2: SGHTS, YDEGEE. V dropped 4 bases and J dropped 6 bases, with 17 bases sitting between them. CDR3: CASSPTAGDFNSPLHF. The CDR3 DNA follows: TGTGCCAGCAGCCCCACCGCAGGAGACTTTAATTCACCCCTCCACTTT.

This chain uses TRBV29-1 with TRBJ2-7; the D is unclear. CDR1 SQVTM and CDR2 ANQGSEA come from the germline V gene. The V end was cut by 0 bases, the J end by 4 bases, with 4 bases between. The CDR3 spans 11 residues. As DNA, the CDR3 is TGCAGCGTTGAAGATCTTTACGAGCAGTACTTC. This encodes CSVEDLYEQYF.

V usage is TRBV30 and J usage is TRBJ2-3; D remains ambiguous. This CDR3 is built from 11 residues. In germline, CDR1 is GTSNPN, CDR2 SVGIG (reference sequence). V gave up 2 bases and J gave up 6 bases, with 6 bases separating them. This CDR3 is CAWSSPDTQYF. CDR3 coding DNA: TGTGCCTGGAGTTCCCCGGATACGCAGTATTTT.

The V and J genes are TRBV10-3 and TRBJ1-1; a weak D match, TRBD1 (5 bases). The germline V and J ends were trimmed by 0 bases and 7 bases, with 9 bases remaining between them. The CDR3 consists of 13 residues. Germline V lookup: CDR1 ENHRY, CDR2 SYGVKD. CDR3: CAISESRGGEAFF. CDR3 DNA sequence: TGTGCCATCAGTGAGTCTCGGGGGGGTGAAGCTTTCTTT.

This rearrangement joins TRBV28 to TRBJ2-4, with no clear D. This CDR3 has 13 residues. Trimming stripped 2 bases from V and 8 bases from J, with 10 bases between. Germline CDR1 reads MDHEN; CDR2 reads SYDVKM. This CDR3 is CASSLPQKDIQYF. DNA for the CDR3: TGTGCCAGCAGTTTACCACAGAAGGACATTCAGTACTTC.

The gene calls are TRBV5-6 and TRBJ2-5; 8 bases agree with TRBD2. Trimming removed 4 bases from V and 2 bases from J; junction bases left unmatched: 4. Germline V gene sequence: CDR1 SGHDT, CDR2 YYEEEE. The CDR3 consists of 14 residues. Here the CDR3 reads CASSPGLVQETQYF. CDR3 sequence (DNA): TGTGCCAGCAGCCCGGGACTAGTACAAGAGACCCAGTACTTC.

J is TRBJ1-2 and V is TRBV20-1; possible D gene TRBD1, 6 bases. CDR1 and CDR2 from the germline V gene are DFQATT and SNEGSKA (reference sequence). The CDR3 contains 11 residues. The V gene lost 4 bases and the J gene lost 8 bases, with 11 bases spanning the gap. The CDR3 nucleotides read TGCAGTGCTATAACCGGGACAGGCTACACCTTC. Residues: CSAITGTGYTF.

The CDR3: CASSRGTTQETQYF. CDR3 coding DNA: TGTGCCAGCAGCCGCGGGACCACCCAAGAGACCCAGTACTTC. The V call is TRBV7-9, the J call TRBJ2-5, with TRBD2 as a possible D gene (6 bases). Trimming shortened V by 5 bases and J by 1 base, and 11 bases separated the two germline ends. CDR1 is SEHNR and CDR2 is FQNEAQ in the germline V gene (reference sequence). There are 14 residues in the CDR3. Using reference TRBV7-9 and TRBJ2-5 for the parts outside the CDR3, the full variable domain is DTGVSQNPRHKITKRGQNVTFRCDPISEHNRLYWYRQTLGQGPEFLTYFQNEAQLEKSRLLSDRFSAERPKGSFSTLEIQRTEQGDSAMYLCASSRGTTQETQYFGPGTRLLVL.

The CDR3 DNA is TGCGCCAGCAGCCAAGAAGGGACTAGATCTGGAAACACCATATATTTT. Translated, it gives CASSQEGTRSGNTIYF. This chain links TRBV4-1 with TRBJ1-3; tentatively, D is TRBD1 (5 bases). Germline CDR1 and CDR2: MGHRA and YSYEKL. The CDR3 consists of 16 residues. Trimming shortened V by 0 bases and J by 1 base, and 10 bases separated the two germline ends.

This clone was found once. This chain links TRBV29-1 with TRBJ2-1, with 13 bases matching TRBD2. Germline CDR1 and CDR2: SQVTM and ANQGSEA. V shed 3 bases, J shed 4 bases, and the junction held 3 bases outside the gene matches. The CDR3 covers 15 residues. CDR3 protein: CSVEKLAGGYNEQFF. The CDR3 DNA follows: TGCAGCGTTGAGAAACTAGCGGGAGGGTACAATGAGCAGTTCTTC.

The genes are TRBV30 and TRBJ1-4; TRBD1 is a possible D gene (6 bases). The V end lost 3 bases, the J end lost 4 bases, and 15 bases lay between the germline ends. Germline V CDR1 and CDR2: GTSNPN, SVGIG (reference sequence). The CDR3 loop spans 15 amino acids. CDR3 in amino acids: CAWSHGGAFNEKLFF. For the CDR3, the DNA is TGTGCCTGGAGCCACGGGGGGGCCTTTAATGAAAAACTGTTTTTT.

This chain links TRBV28 with TRBJ2-1; D perhaps matches TRBD2 (6 bases). The ends were cut back, 2 bases at V and 5 bases at J, with 13 bases in the middle. Germline V gene lookup returns CDR1 MDHEN and CDR2 SYDVKM. This CDR3 is built from 15 residues. CDR3: CASSLGGGYHNEQFF. The CDR3 region has the DNA TGTGCCAGCAGTTTAGGTGGGGGGTACCACAATGAGCAGTTCTTC.